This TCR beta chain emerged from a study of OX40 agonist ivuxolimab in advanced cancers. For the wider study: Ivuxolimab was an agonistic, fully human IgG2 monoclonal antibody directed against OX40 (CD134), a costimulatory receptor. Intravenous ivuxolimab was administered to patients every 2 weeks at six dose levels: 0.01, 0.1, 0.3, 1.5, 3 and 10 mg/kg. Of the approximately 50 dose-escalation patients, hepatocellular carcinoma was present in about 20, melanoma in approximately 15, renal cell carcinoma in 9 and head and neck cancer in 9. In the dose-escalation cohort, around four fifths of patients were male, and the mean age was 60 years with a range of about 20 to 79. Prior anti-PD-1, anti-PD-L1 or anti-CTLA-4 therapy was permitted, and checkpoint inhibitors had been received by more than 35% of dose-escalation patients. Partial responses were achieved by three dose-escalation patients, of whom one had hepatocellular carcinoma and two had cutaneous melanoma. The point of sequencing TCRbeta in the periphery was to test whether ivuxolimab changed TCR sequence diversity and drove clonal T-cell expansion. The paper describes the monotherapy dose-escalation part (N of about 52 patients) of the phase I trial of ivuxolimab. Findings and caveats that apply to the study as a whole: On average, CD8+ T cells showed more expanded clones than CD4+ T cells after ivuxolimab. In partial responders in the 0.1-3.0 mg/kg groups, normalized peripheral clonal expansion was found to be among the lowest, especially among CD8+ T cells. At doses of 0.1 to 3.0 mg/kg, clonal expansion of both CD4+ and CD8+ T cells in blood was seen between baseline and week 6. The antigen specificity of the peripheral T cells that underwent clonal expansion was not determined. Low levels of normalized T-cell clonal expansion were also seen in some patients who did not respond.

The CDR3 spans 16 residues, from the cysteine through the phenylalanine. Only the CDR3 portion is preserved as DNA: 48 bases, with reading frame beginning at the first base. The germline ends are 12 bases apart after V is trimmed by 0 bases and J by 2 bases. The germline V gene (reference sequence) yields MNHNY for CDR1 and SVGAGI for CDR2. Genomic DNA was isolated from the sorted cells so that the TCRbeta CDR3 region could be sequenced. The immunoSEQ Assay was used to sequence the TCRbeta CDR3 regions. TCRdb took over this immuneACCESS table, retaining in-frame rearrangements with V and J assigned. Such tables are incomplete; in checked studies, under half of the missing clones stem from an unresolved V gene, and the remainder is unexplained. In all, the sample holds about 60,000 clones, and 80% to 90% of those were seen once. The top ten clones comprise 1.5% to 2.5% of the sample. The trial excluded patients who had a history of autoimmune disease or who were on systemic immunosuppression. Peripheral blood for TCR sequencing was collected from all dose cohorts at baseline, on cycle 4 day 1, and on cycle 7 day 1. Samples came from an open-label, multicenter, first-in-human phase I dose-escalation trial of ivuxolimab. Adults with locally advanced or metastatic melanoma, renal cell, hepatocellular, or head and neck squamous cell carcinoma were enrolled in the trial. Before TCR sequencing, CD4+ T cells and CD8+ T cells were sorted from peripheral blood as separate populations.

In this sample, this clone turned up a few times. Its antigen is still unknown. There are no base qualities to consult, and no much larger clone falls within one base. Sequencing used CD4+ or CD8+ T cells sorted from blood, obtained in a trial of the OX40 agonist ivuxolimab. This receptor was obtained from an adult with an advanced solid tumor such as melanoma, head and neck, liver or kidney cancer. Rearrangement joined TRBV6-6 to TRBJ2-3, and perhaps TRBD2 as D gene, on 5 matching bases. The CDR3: CASSYSQRWDTDTQYF. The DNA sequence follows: TGTGCCAGCAGTTACTCGCAGCGGTGGGACACAGATACGCAGTATTTT.